This TCR beta chain was retrieved from a study of a mutant IDH1 vaccine in newly diagnosed glioma. At the level of the study: Eight vaccine injections were given to patients in weeks 1, 3, 5, 7, 11, 15, 19 and 23. Sex distribution of treated patients was roughly 62% male and about 38% female; mean age was around 42 years.

CDR1 and CDR2 from the germline V gene are MNHEY and SVGAGI. This CDR3 is 13 amino acids long. J gave up 7 bases and V 5 bases, and 5 bases lay outside the gene matches. Method: immunoSEQ multiplex PCR; TCRdb's copy keeps in-frame clones and lacks some. The data contain around 65,000 clones, about 80% of them singletons. Time point reported: week 11, during vaccination. Alongside topical imiquimod, each dose of vaccine comprised 300 ug of mutant IDH1 20-mer peptide. Remarks on this clone: Antigen: not known.

The chain carries TRBV6-5 and TRBJ1-2; TRBD1 agrees at 9 bases. This receptor was obtained from a man aged 50 to 59 with glioma. The sample was PBMCs, taken from a glioma patient whose treatment included an IDH1 peptide vaccine. Here the CDR3 reads CASSLSDRGGYTF. The CDR3 DNA is TGTGCCAGCAGTCTTTCGGACAGGGGTGGCTACACCTTC.